This T cell receptor beta chain emerged from a study of CD4 T cells in relation to SARS-CoV-2 and coronaviruses. Notes on this clone: Antigen specificity is unknown.

Germline V gene lookup returns CDR1 SQVTM and CDR2 ANQGSEA. Trimming took off 5 bases at V and 4 bases at J, with 14 bases between the two ends. There are 13 residues in the CDR3. TCRdb keeps only in-frame clones here, not all; method: immunoSEQ multiplex PCR. This sample has about 24,000 clones, with about 76% found just once. Unexposed donor CD4+ T cells date from about 2011-2018, before the COVID-19 pandemic. The cells were cultured for approximately ten days before CD4+ T cells were isolated. This chain uses TRBV29-1 with TRBJ1-2, with no clear D. The sequenced material came from CD4+ T cells from PBMCs, cultured in vitro. This receptor was obtained from a human donor in good health. CDR3 loop: CSVRRVLSYGYTF. CDR3 coding DNA: TGCAGCGTTAGAAGGGTATTATCCTATGGCTACACCTTC.